What follows are 13 T cell receptor beta chains derived from one specimen sequenced in a study of blood T cell repertoires in COVID-19. Profiled with immunoSEQ multiplex PCR; TCRdb holds only in-frame clones, not every one. Of about 240,000 clones in the sample, 75% to 85% are singletons; the top ten hold 12%. Sequencing was carried out using peripheral blood. All receptors come from a woman aged 60-75 years with active or convalescent COVID-19.

This clone was seen just once. The rearrangement joins TRBV11-2 to TRBJ2-4; D perhaps matches TRBD2 (5 bases). Per germline, CDR1 SGHAT and CDR2 FQNNGV. CDR3 length: 16 amino acids. V gave up 5 bases and J gave up 1 base, with 15 bases separating them. In DNA, the CDR3 is TGTGCCAGCAGCCCTTCTAGCCCACGGGCCAAAAACATTCAGTACTTC. It specifies CASSPSSPRAKNIQYF.

V is TRBV30 and J is TRBJ1-2; the D gene is possibly TRBD1 (6 bases). Germline CDR1 is GTSNPN and CDR2 is SVGIG (reference sequence). This CDR3 contains 13 residues. V was pared by 3 bases and J by 5 bases, with 13 bases between. CDR3 amino acids: CAWSPDRRYGYTF. The DNA of the CDR3 is TGTGCCTGGAGCCCCGACAGGCGATATGGCTACACCTTC.

This clone appeared a single time. The chain carries TRBV2 and TRBJ1-2; possibly TRBD1 for D (6 bases). The CDR3 has 14 amino acids. The germline gives CDR1 SNHLY, CDR2 FYNNEI. V shed 2 bases and J shed 5 bases, with 12 bases lying between them. As DNA, the CDR3 is TGTGCCAGCAGTGAAATCGTCAGGGGTTATGGCTACACCTTC. Protein sequence: CASSEIVRGYGYTF.

The rearrangement links TRBV11-2 to TRBJ2-1; 9 bases are shared with TRBD1. J was trimmed by 9 bases and V by 5 bases; bases with no gene match: 5. Germline CDR1 SGHAT, CDR2 FQNNGV. The CDR3 covers 13 residues. The CDR3 DNA follows: TGTGCCAGCAGCGCACAGGGGGCAGGTGAGCAGTTCTTC. Translating it yields CASSAQGAGEQFF.

This clone came up a few times. This chain uses TRBV5-1 with TRBJ1-4; perhaps TRBD1 as D (6 bases). Germline V CDR1 and CDR2: SGHRS, YFSETQ. This CDR3 is 17 amino acids long. Between the trimmed V and J ends, which lost 4 bases and 0 bases, there was a span of 16 bases. This chain's CDR3 is CASSLGPQGTTNEKLFF. The CDR3 DNA is TGCGCCAGCAGCCTGGGCCCCCAGGGGACAACTAATGAAAAACTGTTTTTT.

The chain joins TRBV7-8 to TRBJ2-5; D may be TRBD2 (5 bases). The V and J ends lost 3 bases and 7 bases respectively, with 15 bases between them. CDR1 and CDR2 from the germline V gene are SGHVS and FQNEAQ. CDR3 length equals 14 residues. The CDR3, as DNA: TGTGCCAGCAGCTTGCCGGTAGCCGCGGGGACCCAGTACTTC. It yields the protein CASSLPVAAGTQYF.

This clone turned up a few times. The V gene is TRBV9, the J gene TRBJ2-7; D is perhaps TRBD2 (5 bases). The CDR3 runs 15 residues. V gave up 4 bases and J gave up 3 bases, with 17 bases separating them. From germline, CDR1 is SGDLS and CDR2 YYNGEE. The CDR3 DNA reads as TGTGCCAGCAGCCCCAGAGGGAAGGGAAACTACGAGCAGTACTTC. Amino acid sequence: CASSPRGKGNYEQYF. Filled out from reference TRBV9 and TRBJ2-7, the complete variable domain reads DSGVTQTPKHLITATGQRVTLRCSPRSGDLSVYWYQQSLDQGLQFLIQYYNGEERAKGNILERFSAQQFPDLHSELNLSSLELGDSALYFCASSPRGKGNYEQYFGPGTRLTVT.

This chain links TRBV29-1 with TRBJ2-7; D ambiguous. Trimming took off 4 bases at V and 0 bases at J, with 10 bases between the two ends. The CDR3 runs to 13 residues. The germline gives CDR1 SQVTM, CDR2 ANQGSEA. DNA of the CDR3: TGCAGCGTTGCATCAGTAATCTCCTACGAGCAGTACTTC. Protein: CSVASVISYEQYF.

The chain joins TRBV7-9 to TRBJ1-2, with a weak D call TRBD1 (5 bases). This CDR3 has 15 residues. Trimming cost V 4 bases and J 2 bases, with 14 bases left between them. CDR1 is SEHNR and CDR2 is FQNEAQ in the germline V gene (reference sequence). CDR3 region: CASSSGELPNYGYTF. CDR3 in DNA: TGTGCCAGCAGCTCGGGGGAGCTACCAAACTATGGCTACACCTTC.

The J gene is TRBJ1-5, the V gene TRBV25-1; TRBD1 might be the D (5 bases). The CDR3 loop spans 13 amino acids. Per the germline V gene, CDR1 is MGHDK and CDR2 is SYGVNS. Trimming removed 3 bases at V and 6 bases at J, with 9 bases between. The DNA of the CDR3 is TGTGCCAGCAGTGAGGACAACGTTCAGCCCCAGCATTTT. Amino acids: CASSEDNVQPQHF.

The chain couples TRBV6-5 to TRBJ1-2, with D tentatively TRBD1 (5 bases). Germline-derived CDR1 and CDR2 are MNHEY and SVGAGI. The CDR3 spans 13 residues. The germline V and J ends were trimmed by 2 bases and 7 bases, with 11 bases remaining between them. In nucleotides, the CDR3 is TGTGCCAGCAGTTACCTTCAGGGCCGTGGCTACACCTTC. Amino acids: CASSYLQGRGYTF.

V and J are TRBV3-1 (or the pseudogene TRBV3-2) and TRBJ1-2; the D gene is possibly TRBD1 (6 bases). Looked up from germline, CDR1 is LGHDT and CDR2 is YNNKEL (reference sequence). The CDR3 runs to 15 residues. V lost 0 bases and J lost 4, with 12 bases in between. CDR3 coding DNA: TGTGCCAGCAGCCAAGAGTATGGGGGCCTCTATGGCTACACCTTC. This sequence encodes CASSQEYGGLYGYTF.

The genes are TRBV7-9 and TRBJ1-3, with TRBD1 matching over 12 bases. CDR1 and CDR2 (germline): SEHNR, FQNEAQ (reference sequence). J was trimmed by 8 bases and V by 5 bases; bases with no gene match: 4. There are 14 residues in the CDR3. CDR3 amino acids: CASSPGQGADTIYF. CDR3 nucleotide sequence: TGTGCCAGCAGCCCGGGACAGGGGGCGGACACCATATATTTT.